This entry concerns a single T cell receptor (beta chain). Produced via immunoSEQ multiplex PCR; TCRdb's table is partial and in-frame only. The sample comprises some 66,000 clones, 98% of which are singletons, and around 0.16% rests with the top ten. The data were taken from a study of technical replicates of blood from several donors. The sample was T cells isolated from PBMCs. The sequence was obtained from a human donor in good health.

The CDR3 reads CASSPPGRRNEKLFF. DNA for the CDR3: TGTGCCAGCTCACCACCAGGGCGGAGGAATGAAAAACTGTTTTTT. The chain recombines TRBV18 with TRBJ1-4, with unresolved D. Germline V CDR1 and CDR2: KGHSH, LQKENI. This CDR3 comprises 15 residues. Trimming removed 0 bases at V and 5 bases at J, with 10 bases between.